This TCR beta chain was sequenced in a study of CD8 T cells in ankylosing spondylitis. Whole-study findings and limits: There was a TCR beta motif, made of several highly homologous variants, that appeared characteristic of ankylosing spondylitis blood. Matched synovial fluid from ankylosing spondylitis patients was reported to be enriched for disease-linked clones. As for the disease-linked clones, they showed a CD8+ phenotype and occurred at relatively low frequencies in peripheral blood.

The germline gives CDR1 LGHDT, CDR2 YNNKEL (reference sequence). This CDR3 spans 17 amino acids. V gave up 1 base and J gave up 3 bases; unmatched junction bases: 6. As the method for making TCR beta libraries, quantitative 5'-RACE with molecular barcodes was used. TCRdb fed the 5' RACE reads into MiXCR, producing one record per CDR3 protein. The top ten clones hold about 30% of a sample with around 130,000 distinct CDR3 sequences, roughly 17% of them seen once. Notes on this clonotype: No antigen is known for it.

The sequence derives from a male donor with ankylosing spondylitis. Sequenced: blood, either unsorted or a sorted T cell fraction (not recorded which). The chain links TRBV3-1 to TRBJ2-2, with TRBD1 matching 9 bases. The CDR3 sequence is CASSQVLGTGYTGELFF. The CDR3 nucleotides read TGTGCCAGCAGCCAAGTCCTCGGGACAGGGTACACCGGGGAGCTGTTTTTT.